The text below deals with one TCR beta chain. Its target antigen remains unknown. Nothing much larger sits one base from this clone, and base qualities are not available. The data originate from a study of OX40 agonist ivuxolimab in advanced cancers. Regarding the study in general: The costimulatory receptor OX40 (CD134) was targeted by ivuxolimab, a fully human IgG2 agonistic monoclonal antibody. The purpose of peripheral TCRbeta sequencing was to test whether ivuxolimab changed TCR sequence diversity and led to clonal T-cell expansion. Intravenous ivuxolimab was administered to patients every 2 weeks at six dose levels: 0.01, 0.1, 0.3, 1.5, 3 and 10 mg/kg. Prior anti-PD-1, anti-PD-L1 or anti-CTLA-4 therapy was permitted, and approximately 41% of dose-escalation patients had received checkpoint inhibitors. Partial responses occurred in three dose-escalation patients, of whom one had hepatocellular carcinoma and two had cutaneous melanoma. In the dose-escalation cohort, 82.7% of patients were male, and the mean age was about 55 years, with a range of roughly 20 to 85. Of the roughly 52 dose-escalation patients, hepatocellular carcinoma was present in about 20, melanoma in around 15, renal cell carcinoma in 9 and head and neck cancer in 9. The paper reports the monotherapy dose-escalation portion (N = 52 patients) of the phase I ivuxolimab trial.

Patients with a history of autoimmune disease or receiving systemic immunosuppression were excluded from the trial. Peripheral blood for TCR sequencing was collected from all dose cohorts at baseline, on cycle 4 day 1, and on cycle 7 day 1. The samples were taken from a phase I, first-in-human, multicenter, open-label dose-escalation trial of ivuxolimab. Adults with locally advanced or metastatic melanoma, renal cell, hepatocellular, or head and neck squamous cell carcinoma were enrolled in the trial. Before TCR sequencing, CD4+ T cells and CD8+ T cells from peripheral blood were sorted into separate populations. The full study reports these points: Antigen specificity was not determined for the clonally expanded peripheral T cells. Low levels of normalized T-cell clonal expansion were also seen in some patients who did not respond. At doses of 0.1 to 3.0 mg/kg, clonal expansion of both CD4+ and CD8+ T cells in blood was seen between baseline and week 6. Partial responders in the 0.1-3.0 mg/kg groups had among the lowest normalized peripheral clonal expansion, especially among CD8+ T cells. After ivuxolimab, more expanded clones were found on average in CD8+ T cells than in CD4+ T cells.

Genomic DNA was extracted from sorted cells for sequencing of the TCRbeta CDR3 region. TCRbeta CDR3 regions were sequenced using the immunoSEQ Assay. Entries here come from immuneACCESS through TCRdb and include only in-frame sequences with V and J called. Some clones fail to appear in such tables; in the studies checked, an unresolved V gene covers under half of the shortfall, and the cause of the remainder is unknown. The sample contains about 82,000 clones, approximately 86% of them found a single time. The ten largest clones represent roughly 6% of the sample. Its CDR3 holds 14 amino acids, cysteine through phenylalanine. Kept here is only the CDR3 DNA, which spans 42 bases and is read in frame from base 1. V trim: 4 bases; J trim: 2 bases; unmatched bases: 5. Sequences SGHRS (CDR1) and YFSETQ (CDR2) are obtained from the germline V gene.

Here the chain combines TRBV5-1 and TRBJ1-2; 7 bases in the middle match TRBD1. The origin of this receptor is an adult with an advanced solid tumor such as melanoma, head and neck, liver or kidney cancer. Sequencing used CD4+ or CD8+ T cells sorted from blood, obtained in a trial of the OX40 agonist ivuxolimab. CDR3 reads: CASSGTVPNYGYTF. The DNA reads TGCGCCAGCAGCGGGACAGTTCCCAACTATGGCTACACCTTC.